A single sample is the source of the 14 T cell receptor beta chains below, sequenced in a study of blood T cells in healthy people across ages. A second roughly 7 to 12 cycle PCR used barcoded and J-beta primers. TCRdb ran MiXCR on the 5' RACE reads and lists one entry per CDR3 protein. The sample comprises 600,000 to 850,000 distinct CDR3 sequences, 25% of which are singletons, and roughly 9% rests with the top ten. These sequences were also reported in another study, on T cells of mothers and their children.

Sequencing used blood. These receptors originate from a boy aged 10-17 years in good health.

The chain joins TRBV4-2 to TRBJ2-5; D is possibly TRBD2 (7 bases). The CDR3 covers 15 residues. Per germline, CDR1 LGHNA and CDR2 YNFKEQ. Between the trimmed V and J ends, which lost 1 base and 6 bases, there was a span of 15 bases. Here the CDR3 DNA reads TGTGCCAGCAGCCAAGTCGGGGGAGGGGGGAAGACCCAGTACTTC. Translating gives CASSQVGGGGKTQYF.

Only a few counts were recorded for this clonotype. The chain combines TRBV29-1 with TRBJ1-2, with D perhaps TRBD1 (6 bases). There are 13 residues in the CDR3. Germline assignment: CDR1 SQVTM and CDR2 ANQGSEA. V lost 4 bases to trimming and J lost 5 bases, with 14 bases between them. CDR3 residues: CSVARGLEYGYTF. The CDR3 nucleotides read TGCAGCGTTGCCCGGGGGCTTGAATATGGCTACACCTTC.

The J gene is TRBJ2-5, the V gene TRBV6-1, with D possibly being TRBD1 or TRBD2 (5 bases each). This CDR3 has 13 residues. Germline assignment: CDR1 MNHNS and CDR2 SASEGT. The germline V and J ends were trimmed by 10 bases and 5 bases, with 17 bases remaining between them. In DNA, the CDR3 is TGTGCCACCTCCTGGGGGAGAGAGGAGACCCAGTACTTC. It codes for CATSWGREETQYF.

This clonotype turned up a few times. The junction departs from germline at one end; a sequencing error may be responsible. This chain links TRBV5-1 with TRBJ2-3; 7 bases fit TRBD2. The CDR3 loop spans 16 amino acids. CDR1 is SGHRS and CDR2 is YFSETQ in the germline V gene. This CDR3 reads CASSNPPGLRTDTQYF. The DNA for the CDR3 is TGCGCCAGCAGCAATCCTCCGGGACTACGCACAGATACACAGTATTTT.

This clonotype has more than one count but fewer than ten. The V and J genes are TRBV3-1 and TRBJ1-2; 8 nucleotides line up with TRBD1. The CDR3 loop spans 15 amino acids. V shed 0 bases, J shed 5 bases, and the junction held 5 bases outside the gene matches. Germline V gene lookup returns CDR1 LGHDT and CDR2 YNNKEL (reference sequence). CDR3 DNA sequence: TGTGCCAGCAGCCAAGAGGGACAGGCGATATATGGCTACACCTTC. Translation gives CASSQEGQAIYGYTF.

This clonotype was detected a few times. The chain is built from TRBV7-2 and TRBJ2-2, with 7 bases aligning to TRBD1. The CDR3 is made up of 15 amino acids. Trimming at V came to 5 bases and at J to 1 base, leaving 4 bases not matched to a gene. Germline CDR1 is SGHTA and CDR2 is FQGNSA. The CDR3 DNA follows: TGTGCCAGCAGCCAAACAGGGGTGAACACCGGGGAGCTGTTTTTT. This encodes CASSQTGVNTGELFF.

This clonotype was observed a handful of times. The V call is TRBV7-9, the J call TRBJ2-5, with D possibly TRBD1 on 5 matching bases. Judging by the DNA end, TRBJ2-7 fits better; the J call may be wrong. The CDR3 runs 12 residues. CDR1 and CDR2 (germline): SEHNR, FQNEAQ (reference sequence). CDR3 sequence (DNA): TGTGCCAGCAGCTCGGACAACTCCGAGCAGTACTTC. Residues: CASSSDNSEQYF.

Concerning this clonotype itself: It may be a read error: a sequence one base away is much more abundant. V is TRBV7-9 and J is TRBJ2-7; TRBD1 might be the D (5 bases). Germline CDR1 reads SEHNR; CDR2 reads FQNEAQ (reference sequence). This CDR3 has 15 residues. CDR3 sequence (DNA): TGTGCCAGCACCATCACGACAGAAAACTCCTACGTGCAGTACTTC. Translation: CASTITTENSYVQYF.

This clonotype has just a few counts. V is TRBV28 and J is TRBJ2-3; 8 bases are shared with TRBD2. Trimming removed 7 bases from V and 3 bases from J; junction bases left unmatched: 12. The CDR3 is 16 residues long. CDR1 and CDR2 from the germline V gene are MDHEN and SYDVKM. For the CDR3, the DNA is TGTGCCAGCAAGGGAGTGAGCGGGAGATTTACAGATACGCAGTATTTT. Protein product: CASKGVSGRFTDTQYF.

This clonotype was detected a few times. V and J are TRBV6-5 and TRBJ2-7, with a tentative D call TRBD2 (5 bases). This CDR3 is 14 amino acids long. Trimming left V 2 bases short and J 2 bases short, with 10 bases between. Germline-derived CDR1 and CDR2 are MNHEY and SVGAGI. CDR3 bases: TGTGCCAGCAGTTACGAGGGTCGTACCTACGAGCAGTACTTC. Its protein product is CASSYEGRTYEQYF.

The chain has TRBV20-1 and TRBJ1-1; D remains unclear. V dropped 1 base and J dropped 2 bases, with 8 bases sitting between them. The CDR3 is 13 amino acids. Per the germline V gene, CDR1 is DFQATT and CDR2 is SNEGSKA (reference sequence). The CDR3 nucleotides are TGCAGTGCTAGAGGGACGGATAACACTGAAGCTTTCTTT. This sequence encodes CSARGTDNTEAFF.

This rearrangement joins TRBV7-3 to TRBJ1-1; 8 bases fit TRBD1. V trimming: 5 bases; J trimming: 6 bases; junction bases outside the gene matches: 5. The CDR3 is 13 amino acids. Germline V lookup: CDR1 SGHTA, CDR2 FQGTGA. CDR3 region: CASSAWTGSEAFF. The CDR3 DNA reads TGTGCCAGCAGCGCCTGGACAGGGTCTGAAGCTTTCTTT.

The chain recombines TRBV7-9 with TRBJ2-1, with 10 bases aligning to TRBD2. This CDR3 comprises 16 residues. J lost 0 bases, V lost 4 bases, and 3 bases had no gene match. CDR1 is SEHNR and CDR2 is FQNEAQ in the germline V gene (reference sequence). CDR3 nucleotide sequence: TGTGCCAGCAGCTATAGCGGGGGGTTCTCCTACAATGAGCAGTTCTTC. Its protein product is CASSYSGGFSYNEQFF.

The rearrangement uses TRBV2 and TRBJ2-3, with D uncertain. Deletions cut 6 bases from V and 4 bases from J, with 8 bases between. The CDR3 extends over 12 amino acids. CDR1 and CDR2 from the germline V gene are SNHLY and FYNNEI. Here the CDR3 reads CASSTGSDTQYF. The DNA for the CDR3 is TGTGCCAGCAGCACCGGGTCAGATACGCAGTATTTT.